This TCR beta chain emerged from a study of sequential checkpoint blockade in melanoma. Looking at the study overall: Each arm's sequence ended with maintenance nivolumab.

Trimming left V 7 bases short and J 4 bases short, with 7 bases between. Germline CDR1 DFQATT, CDR2 SNEGSKA (reference sequence). The CDR3 has 10 amino acids. This clone showed up just a few times. Sequencing used immunoSEQ multiplex PCR; TCRdb keeps in-frame clones, though not all of them. The repertoire has about 17,000 clones, around 70% of them found once; the top ten carry more than 20%. The treatment was: randomized to nivolumab then ipilimumab (arm A) or the reverse (arm B). Patients had received no earlier DNA-damaging chemotherapy. PBMC sorting kept live CD3+CD8+ cells without CD19 or CD56. The TCR comes from a human donor with melanoma. The rearrangement links TRBV20-1 to TRBJ2-5, with D unresolved. This specimen consisted of CD8+ T cells sorted from blood (inferred from file names), obtained from a patient given nivolumab and ipilimumab in sequence. CDR3 DNA sequence: TGCAGTGTCCCAGTAGAGACCCAGTACTTC. Amino acid sequence: CSVPVETQYF.